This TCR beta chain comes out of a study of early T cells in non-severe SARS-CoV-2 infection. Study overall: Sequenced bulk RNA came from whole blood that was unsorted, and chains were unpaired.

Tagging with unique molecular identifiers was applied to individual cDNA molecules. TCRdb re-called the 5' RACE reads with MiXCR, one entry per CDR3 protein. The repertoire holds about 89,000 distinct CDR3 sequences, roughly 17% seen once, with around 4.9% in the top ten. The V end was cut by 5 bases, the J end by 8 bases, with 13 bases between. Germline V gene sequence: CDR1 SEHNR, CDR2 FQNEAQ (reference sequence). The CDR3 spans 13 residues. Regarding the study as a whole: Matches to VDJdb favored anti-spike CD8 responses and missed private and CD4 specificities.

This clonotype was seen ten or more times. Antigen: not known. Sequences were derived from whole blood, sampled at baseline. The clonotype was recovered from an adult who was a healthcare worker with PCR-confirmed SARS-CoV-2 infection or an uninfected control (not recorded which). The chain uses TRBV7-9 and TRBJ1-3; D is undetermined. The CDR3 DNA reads TGTGCCAGCAGCCAGTCCGGGATGGACACCATATATTTT. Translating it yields CASSQSGMDTIYF.